Listed here are 30 T cell receptor beta chains from one sample, sequenced in a study of Ad26.COV2.S vaccination and SARS-CoV-2 variants (dated by TCRdb to 2020 to 2022). The label giving this sample's treatment or condition can be read as: around 19 received Ad26.COV2.S at low or high dose, single or two shots; 5 received placebo; per-sample allocation not given. Repertoires of vaccine and placebo recipients were sequenced from samples collected on day 63 after the first injection. Receptors were amplified or captured by the immunoSEQ multiplex PCR assay. Sourced from immuneACCESS, this table was stored by TCRdb with only in-frame sequences that have V and J called. A share of the clones is absent; for the studies checked, an unresolved V gene accounts for under half, and the remainder has no known explanation. For this sample there are roughly 700,000 clones; more than 80% appear just once. The top ten clonotypes cover around 1.5% of the sample.

The sample here was peripheral blood, taken in a trial of Ad26.COV2.S vaccine versus placebo. These receptors were obtained from a person aged 18-60 years who received the Ad26.COV2.S COVID-19 vaccine or a placebo.

The rearrangement joins TRBV19 to TRBJ2-2, with a weak D call TRBD2 (6 bases). The CDR3 is 15 residues long. Between the trimmed V and J ends, which lost 7 bases and 3 bases, there was a span of 15 bases. Germline values: CDR1 LNHDA, CDR2 SQIVND (reference sequence). In DNA form, the CDR3 reads TGTGCCAGTATAGGCGGGATTTATCACACCGGGGAGCTGTTTTTT. It yields the protein CASIGGIYHTGELFF.

The chain couples TRBV5-1 to TRBJ2-2; the match to TRBD2 covers 7 bases. The germline V gene has CDR1 SGHRS and CDR2 YFSETQ. The CDR3 runs to 14 residues. Unmatched junction bases numbered 8, after V lost 9 bases and J lost 3 bases. CDR3 region: CATSTSAYTGELFF. CDR3 sequence (DNA): TGCGCCACCTCAACTAGCGCCTACACCGGGGAGCTGTTTTTT. Drawing the rest from reference TRBV5-1 and TRBJ2-2, the complete variable domain is KAGVTQTPRYLIKTRGQQVTLSCSPISGHRSVSWYQQTPGQGLQFLFEYFSETQRNKGNFPGRFSGRQFSNSRSEMNVSTLELGDSALYLCATSTSAYTGELFFGEGSRLTVL.

The chain uses TRBV9 and TRBJ2-3; D remains ambiguous. CDR1 is SGDLS, CDR2 YYNGEE, per germline. The V end lost 0 bases, the J end lost 1 base, and 6 bases lay between the germline ends. This CDR3 region has 14 residues. CDR3 nucleotide sequence: TGTGCCAGCAGCGTAGCACAGCGCACAGATACGCAGTATTTT. Translating it yields CASSVAQRTDTQYF. Variable domain in full (rest from reference TRBV9 and TRBJ2-3): DSGVTQTPKHLITATGQRVTLRCSPRSGDLSVYWYQQSLDQGLQFLIQYYNGEERAKGNILERFSAQQFPDLHSELNLSSLELGDSALYFCASSVAQRTDTQYFGPGTRLTVL.

The gene calls are TRBV5-1 and TRBJ2-5; TRBD2 agrees at 10 bases. Trimming cost V 1 base and J 5 bases; bases outside gene matches: 5. CDR3 length: 15 amino acids. The germline V gene encodes CDR1 SGHRS and CDR2 YFSETQ. The DNA of the CDR3 is TGCGCCAGCAGCTTGTCAACTAGCGGGATGGAGACCCAGTACTTC. This translates into CASSLSTSGMETQYF.

V usage is TRBV7-8 and J usage is TRBJ2-4, with D perhaps assigned TRBD1 or TRBD2 (5 bases each). This CDR3 is 13 amino acids long. Per the germline V gene, CDR1 is SGHVS and CDR2 is FQNEAQ. Trimming cost V 5 bases and J 8 bases, with 13 bases left between them. The CDR3 reads CASSITRDDIQYF. The CDR3, as DNA: TGTGCCAGCAGCATCACGAGGGACGACATTCAGTACTTC.

The chain links TRBV18 to TRBJ1-2; no definite D call. With 2 bases removed from V and 8 bases from J, the gap between germline ends came to 18 bases. Germline values: CDR1 KGHSH, CDR2 LQKENI. The CDR3 is 15 amino acids. The CDR3 coding sequence is TGTGCCAGCTCACCAGGTCCGGACCAACGGCGGGGCTACACCTTC. As protein: CASSPGPDQRRGYTF. Using reference TRBV18 and TRBJ1-2 for the parts outside the CDR3, the full variable domain is NAGVMQNPRHLVRRRGQEARLRCSPMKGHSHVYWYRQLPEEGLKFMVYLQKENIIDESGMPKERFSAEFPKEGPSILRIQQVVRGDSAAYFCASSPGPDQRRGYTFGSGTRLTVV.

The table lists this clone with a count of one. This chain uses TRBV6-5 with TRBJ2-2; D not certain. This CDR3 contains 12 residues. CDR1 is MNHEY and CDR2 is SVGAGI in the germline V gene. Trimming stripped 5 bases from V and 3 bases from J, with 4 bases between. The CDR3 sequence is CASSHHTGELFF. CDR3 bases: TGTGCCAGCAGTCACCACACCGGGGAGCTGTTTTTT.

The chain couples TRBV12-3 or TRBV12-4 to TRBJ2-7, with no clear D. The CDR3 has 13 residues. Trimming removed 7 bases at V and 1 base at J, with 11 bases between. The CDR3 spells CASTLSTSYEQYF. The CDR3 region has the DNA TGTGCCAGCACTCTTAGCACATCCTACGAGCAGTACTTC.

The V and J genes are TRBV18 and TRBJ1-6, with D possibly being TRBD1 (6 bases). V shed 3 bases and J shed 15 bases, with 24 bases lying between them. Germline lookup yields CDR1 KGHSH and CDR2 LQKENI. The CDR3 extends over 16 amino acids. The chain's CDR3 is CASSPPPGHPIQGLHF. In DNA, the CDR3 is TGTGCCAGCTCACCCCCCCCGGGACATCCAATTCAAGGCCTCCACTTT.

This chain links TRBV6-5 with TRBJ2-4; 8 nucleotides line up with TRBD2. Germline V gives CDR1 MNHEY, CDR2 SVGAGI. V dropped 4 bases and J dropped 4; count of bases not matched to a gene: 6. This CDR3 is 15 amino acids long. The CDR3 region is CASSLSSGSKNIQYF. The CDR3 nucleotides are TGTGCCAGCAGTTTATCAAGCGGGAGTAAAAACATTCAGTACTTC.

The chain carries TRBV19 and TRBJ2-2; 8 nucleotides match TRBD1. J was trimmed by 5 bases and V by 5 bases; bases with no gene match: 7. The CDR3 extends over 15 amino acids. Germline-derived CDR1 and CDR2 are LNHDA and SQIVND (reference sequence). The CDR3 protein is CASSPRDRLTGELFF. The CDR3, as DNA: TGTGCCAGTAGTCCCCGGGACAGGTTAACCGGGGAGCTGTTTTTT.

The chain employs TRBV29-1 and TRBJ1-1; D is unclear. The CDR3 contains 11 residues. CDR1 and CDR2 (germline): SQVTM, ANQGSEA. V was shortened by 7 bases and J by 6 bases, with 12 bases between the two germline ends. The CDR3 nucleotides are TGCAGCGCCAGCTCCGGGCCTGAAGCTTTCTTT. Translation: CSASSGPEAFF.

This chain links TRBV24-1 with TRBJ2-3, with D unclear. V was pared by 4 bases and J by 1 base, with 11 bases between. In germline, CDR1 is KGHDR, CDR2 SFDVKD. The CDR3 is 15 residues long. The CDR3 region has the DNA TGTGCCACCAGTGAACCCACTTCCCGCACAGATACGCAGTATTTT. Protein product: CATSEPTSRTDTQYF.

This rearrangement joins TRBV2 to TRBJ2-6; unclear D gene. CDR1 and CDR2 from the germline V gene are SNHLY and FYNNEI. V was cut by 4 bases and J by 1 base, with 11 bases left in between. There are 16 residues in the CDR3. CDR3 residues: CASSVSHSSGANVLTF. The CDR3 DNA reads TGTGCCAGCAGTGTCTCCCATAGTTCTGGGGCCAACGTCCTGACTTTC.

V gene TRBV7-6 combines with J gene TRBJ1-5; 10 nucleotides line up with TRBD1. Trimming cost V 4 bases and J 4 bases; bases outside gene matches: 4. The CDR3 consists of 15 residues. Germline V lookup: CDR1 SGHVS, CDR2 FNYEAQ. The CDR3 DNA reads as TGTGCCAGCAGCTCCGACAGGGGGCCGAATCAGCCCCAGCATTTT. This translates into CASSSDRGPNQPQHF.

The J gene is TRBJ2-3, the V gene TRBV7-2; D unresolved. CDR3 length equals 15 residues. Germline V gene sequence: CDR1 SGHTA, CDR2 FQGNSA. The V end lost 5 bases, the J end lost 2 bases, and 14 bases lay between the germline ends. This CDR3 is CASSPRSAHTDTQYF. CDR3 sequence (DNA): TGTGCCAGCAGCCCCCGGTCAGCACACACAGATACGCAGTATTTT.

CDR3 bases: TGTGCCAGCAGTGAATTCGGGGTCAATGAAAAACTGTTTTTT. It translates to CASSEFGVNEKLFF. The rearrangement joins TRBV25-1 to TRBJ1-4, with D uncertain. V was trimmed by 1 base and J by 5 bases, leaving 8 bases between them. Germline assignment: CDR1 MGHDK and CDR2 SYGVNS. The CDR3 has 14 amino acids.

The chain employs TRBV11-3 and TRBJ2-2; no clear D gene. CDR3 length equals 14 residues. Germline CDR1 and CDR2: SGHNT and YENEEA. Trimming left V 0 bases short and J 7 bases short, with 9 bases between. The chain's CDR3 is CASSLDPRIGELFF. The CDR3, as DNA: TGTGCCAGCAGCTTAGATCCCAGGATCGGGGAGCTGTTTTTT.

As regards this clone: This CDR3 is also generated by other DNA sequences in the sample. The rearrangement uses TRBV27 and TRBJ1-2; a weak D match, TRBD1 (5 bases). Germline V lookup: CDR1 MNHEY, CDR2 SMNVEV (reference sequence). The CDR3 covers 13 residues. V was pared by 2 bases and J by 2 bases, with 6 bases between. Here the CDR3 DNA reads TGTGCCAGCAGTTTAGAGGGGAACTATGGCTACACCTTC. Its protein product is CASSLEGNYGYTF.

The chain joins TRBV10-3 to TRBJ2-1; D possibly uses TRBD1 or TRBD2 (6 bases each). The ends were cut back, 6 bases at V and 6 bases at J, with 15 bases in the middle. The CDR3 has 14 residues. Germline-derived CDR1 and CDR2 are ENHRY and SYGVKD. This CDR3 is CAIRSGEVGNEQFF. The DNA for the CDR3 is TGTGCCATCAGGTCAGGGGAGGTCGGCAATGAGCAGTTCTTC.

The chain uses TRBV5-6 and TRBJ1-5; D remains unclear. From germline, CDR1 is SGHDT and CDR2 YYEEEE. CDR3 length: 14 residues. Trimming pared 4 bases from V and 9 bases from J, leaving 17 bases between. CDR3 in DNA: TGTGCCAGCAGCACCGGACCGTCGGGATCGCCCCAGCATTTT. Translated: CASSTGPSGSPQHF.

The chain employs TRBV10-3 and TRBJ1-2; 7 nucleotides align to TRBD1. Germline CDR1 is ENHRY and CDR2 is SYGVKD. Trimming at V came to 6 bases and at J to 4 bases, leaving 5 bases not matched to a gene. This CDR3 region has 13 residues. The CDR3 here is CAISPGQSYGYTF. The CDR3 nucleotides are TGTGCCATCAGCCCGGGACAGAGCTATGGCTACACCTTC.

The chain joins TRBV6-5 to TRBJ2-7, with 7 bases lining up with TRBD1. V shed 6 bases and J 3 bases; nucleotides not matched to a gene: 8. This CDR3 contains 14 residues. The germline gives CDR1 MNHEY, CDR2 SVGAGI. CDR3 residues: CASRRQGQYYEQYF. DNA for the CDR3: TGTGCCAGCAGAAGACAGGGTCAATACTACGAGCAGTACTTC.

Worth noting for this clone: This sample also contains other DNA sequences that code for the same CDR3. The chain recombines TRBV11-3 with TRBJ2-7; D is perhaps TRBD2 (5 bases). The CDR3 runs 13 residues. Trimming took 3 bases from V and 1 from J, leaving 7 bases between them. The V gene's germline CDR1 is SGHNT and CDR2 YENEEA. CDR3 bases: TGTGCCAGCAGCTTGGGAGTTTCCTACGAGCAGTACTTC. As protein: CASSLGVSYEQYF. The variable domain in full, with the rest retrieved from reference TRBV11-3 and TRBJ2-7, is EAGVVQSPRYKIIEKKQPVAFWCNPISGHNTLYWYLQNLGQGPELLIRYENEEAVDDSQLPKDRFSAERLKGVDSTLKIQPAELGDSAVYLCASSLGVSYEQYFGPGTRLTVT.

This sequence joins TRBV18 and TRBJ2-5; TRBD1 is a possible D gene (6 bases). The CDR3 totals 15 residues. Germline values: CDR1 KGHSH, CDR2 LQKENI. V lost 5 bases and J 2 bases, leaving 15 bases between the germline ends. The CDR3 DNA reads as TGTGCCAGCTCAGGGGGCCCTACCCCGCAAGAGACCCAGTACTTC. Protein product: CASSGGPTPQETQYF.

V usage is TRBV5-1 and J usage is TRBJ1-5, with D tentatively TRBD1 (6 bases). V dropped 7 bases and J dropped 2 bases, with 16 bases sitting between them. In germline, CDR1 is SGHRS, CDR2 YFSETQ. This CDR3 spans 15 amino acids. CDR3 sequence reads: CASLKEAGGNQPQHF. CDR3 DNA: TGCGCCAGCCTGAAGGAGGCAGGGGGCAATCAGCCCCAGCATTTT.

This clone was found once. The V and J genes are TRBV9 and TRBJ1-2; perhaps TRBD1 as D (6 bases). With 0 bases removed from V and 4 bases from J, the gap between germline ends came to 22 bases. The germline V gene encodes CDR1 SGDLS and CDR2 YYNGEE. This CDR3 contains 18 residues. The chain's CDR3 is CASSVEGVEGRPLYGYTF. CDR3 sequence (DNA): TGTGCCAGCAGCGTAGAGGGGGTTGAGGGAAGGCCTCTCTATGGCTACACCTTC.

The chain is built from TRBV5-1 and TRBJ1-4, with 7 bases aligning to TRBD1. With 4 bases clipped from V and 2 bases from J, the junction kept 2 bases outside the gene matches. Germline CDR1 is SGHRS and CDR2 is YFSETQ. The CDR3 loop spans 14 amino acids. In DNA form, the CDR3 reads TGCGCCAGCAGCCCACAGGGGACTAATGAAAAACTGTTTTTT. It codes for CASSPQGTNEKLFF.

This chain links TRBV5-1 with TRBJ2-7; D is perhaps TRBD2 (6 bases). V was trimmed by 4 bases and J by 7 bases, leaving 15 bases between them. CDR3 length equals 13 residues. Germline V CDR1 and CDR2: SGHRS, YFSETQ. The CDR3 reads CASSIGPAGEQYF. The CDR3 nucleotides read TGCGCCAGCAGCATCGGTCCCGCGGGGGAGCAGTACTTC.

This chain uses TRBV7-2 with TRBJ2-1; D perhaps matches TRBD1 (7 bases). From germline, CDR1 is SGHTA and CDR2 FQGNSA. This CDR3 region has 15 residues. V gave up 2 bases and J gave up 3 bases, with 11 bases separating them. The DNA of the CDR3 is TGTGCCAGCAGCTTACGGCAGGGGGGCTACAATGAGCAGTTCTTC. It specifies CASSLRQGGYNEQFF.